These 4 T cell receptor beta chains share one sample of origin, sequenced in a study of blood T cell repertoires in COVID-19. Profiling relied on immunoSEQ multiplex PCR, and the TCRdb table lists in-frame clones only, not all of them. The data contain about 53,000 clones, 70% to 85% of them singletons. Sequencing was performed on peripheral blood. These receptors were collected from a human donor in a cohort sampled during active COVID-19.

This chain joins TRBV6-1 and TRBJ2-7; D remains ambiguous. CDR1 is MNHNS and CDR2 is SASEGT in the germline V gene. The CDR3 runs to 12 residues. Trimming cost V 0 bases and J 3 bases, with 3 bases left between them. CDR3 protein: CASSEAYYEQYF. CDR3 coding DNA: TGTGCCAGCAGTGAAGCCTACTACGAGCAGTACTTC.

The chain combines TRBV5-1 with TRBJ1-4, with TRBD1 as a possible D gene (5 bases). CDR1 SGHRS and CDR2 YFSETQ come from the germline V gene. The CDR3 spans 15 residues. Trimming removed 3 bases at V and 7 bases at J, with 16 bases between. The CDR3 DNA is TGCGCCAGCAGCTCGGGACTGGGGGGAGGTGAAAAACTGTTTTTT. Its protein product is CASSSGLGGGEKLFF.

This clone has just a few counts. The chain combines TRBV6-5 with TRBJ2-7; possible D gene TRBD2, 5 bases. The germline gives CDR1 MNHEY, CDR2 SVGAGI. This CDR3 has 15 amino acids. V shed 2 bases and J shed 3 bases, with 14 bases lying between them. The CDR3, as DNA: TGTGCCAGCAGTTACGGGAGTGGTTTAGTCTACGAGCAGTACTTC. Its translation: CASSYGSGLVYEQYF.

The chain employs TRBV30 and TRBJ1-1; TRBD1 agrees at 8 bases. CDR3 length: 12 residues. The germline V gene has CDR1 GTSNPN and CDR2 SVGIG (reference sequence). With 5 bases clipped from V and 1 base from J, the junction kept 0 bases outside the gene matches. The CDR3 protein is CAWGTGNTEAFF. The CDR3 coding sequence is TGTGCCTGGGGGACAGGGAACACTGAAGCTTTCTTT.